This T cell receptor (beta chain) is drawn from a study of cytomegalovirus exposure and HLA in healthy donors. Turning to the study itself: When 300 to 400 donors were genotyped, roughly four fifths of them were found to fall in the Caucasian-associated ancestry cluster. Study-level results: The dataset shows that most TCR sequences were rare, while some public TCRs occurred in many donors.

Germline assignment: CDR1 SQVTM and CDR2 ANQGSEA. The germline V and J ends were trimmed by 2 bases and 4 bases, with 3 bases remaining between them. The CDR3 is 11 amino acids. Use of 60 Vbeta and 13 Jbeta primers characterized the PCR. Authors' data handling: In a later analysis, about 9.9 million of about 80 million unique beta chains occurred in at least two donors. Assay used: immunoSEQ multiplex PCR; TCRdb lists only in-frame clones, some missing. D and trimming were read from the DNA, whereas the V and J calls and clone size are those reported in that table. Altogether about 160,000 clones are present, around three quarters being singletons, with the ten largest covering 2% to 2.5%. Details on this clone: Its antigen remains unknown.

Sequencing used PBMCs. The genes are TRBV29-1 and TRBJ1-3; no clear D gene. This receptor was obtained from a man aged 35-49 years in good health and CMV-seronegative. The DNA of the CDR3 is TGCAGCGTTGAACGGGGAAACACCATATATTTT. This encodes CSVERGNTIYF.